The rows below give T cell receptor beta chains drawn from one sample of a study of ipilimumab plus nivolumab after autologous stem cell transplantation. Libraries were prepared by immunoSEQ multiplex PCR; TCRdb keeps only in-frame clonotypes and omits some of them. The repertoire includes fewer than 95,000 clones, 83% of them detected once, and about 2.2% sits in the top ten. The sample in question was PBMCs, obtained in a trial of ipilimumab plus nivolumab as post-transplant consolidation. The receptors were gathered from a male donor with diffuse large B-cell lymphoma. Each CDR3 is given with its conserved first and last residue. The order of the fields is clone size, J gene, D gene, V gene, CDR3 DNA, CDR3 protein. A D gene is named only where the DNA matches it firmly. Only some rows state a clone size, as once, few, many or a class for expanded clones.

abundance: NA; j_gene: TRBJ2-1; d_gene: NA; v_gene: TRBV9; CDR3nt: TGTGCCAGCAGCTCGGGCCCCGCCGATGAGCAGTTCTTC; CDR3aa: CASSSGPADEQFF
abundance: NA; j_gene: TRBJ2-5; d_gene: NA; v_gene: TRBV27; CDR3nt: TGTGCCAGCAGTTCCTCCTCTTGGCGGTTGTCGGCCCAGTACTTC; CDR3aa: CASSSSSWRLSAQYF
abundance: NA; j_gene: TRBJ2-3; d_gene: TRBD2; v_gene: TRBV7-9; CDR3nt: TGTGCCGGCGTGACTAGCGGGGGGGCCACAGATACGCAGTATTTT; CDR3aa: CAGVTSGGATDTQYF
abundance: NA; j_gene: TRBJ1-2; d_gene: NA; v_gene: TRBV5-1; CDR3nt: TGCGCCAGCAGCCCCCGGGGGGGAGCTAACTATGGCTACACCTTC; CDR3aa: CASSPRGGANYGYTF
abundance: once; j_gene: TRBJ1-1; d_gene: NA; v_gene: TRBV6-6; CDR3nt: TGTGCCAGCTTCAGCTCCTCGAACACTGAAGCTTTCTTT; CDR3aa: CASFSSSNTEAFF
abundance: medium-sized; j_gene: TRBJ1-1; d_gene: NA; v_gene: TRBV7-6; CDR3nt: TGTGCCAGCAGTCCCGCCGGGGGCAACGAAGCTTTCTTT; CDR3aa: CASSPAGGNEAFF
abundance: NA; j_gene: TRBJ2-7; d_gene: NA; v_gene: TRBV4-3; CDR3nt: TGCGCCAGCAGCCGCAAGAGGGATTACGAGCAGTACTTC; CDR3aa: CASSRKRDYEQYF
abundance: NA; j_gene: TRBJ1-6; d_gene: TRBD1; v_gene: TRBV4-2; CDR3nt: TGTGCCAGCAGCTCCCGGACAGGGTCTAATTCACCCCTCCACTTT; CDR3aa: CASSSRTGSNSPLHF
abundance: NA; j_gene: TRBJ2-2; d_gene: TRBD2; v_gene: TRBV7-8; CDR3nt: TGTGCCAGCAGCTCGGATGGGGGGGCCGGGGAGCTGTTTTTT; CDR3aa: CASSSDGGAGELFF
abundance: NA; j_gene: TRBJ1-3; d_gene: NA; v_gene: TRBV30; CDR3nt: TGTGCCTGGAGTTGGGGCCACTCTGGAAACACCATATATTTT; CDR3aa: CAWSWGHSGNTIYF
abundance: NA; j_gene: TRBJ2-4; d_gene: NA; v_gene: TRBV18; CDR3nt: TGTGCCAGCTCACCAGAGGCCAAAAACATTCAGTACTTC; CDR3aa: CASSPEAKNIQYF
abundance: few; j_gene: TRBJ1-2; d_gene: NA; v_gene: TRBV2; CDR3nt: TGTGCCAGCAGTGAAGGGGTTGTGCTGGTTGGCTACACCTTC; CDR3aa: CASSEGVVLVGYTF
abundance: NA; j_gene: TRBJ2-1; d_gene: NA; v_gene: TRBV30; CDR3nt: TGTGCCTGGGCAGGGGGAGGCAATGAGCAGTTCTTC; CDR3aa: CAWAGGGNEQFF
abundance: NA; j_gene: TRBJ1-5; d_gene: NA; v_gene: TRBV18; CDR3nt: TGTGCCAGCTCACCATCAACAAGGTCTAGCAATCAGCCCCAGCATTTT; CDR3aa: CASSPSTRSSNQPQHF
abundance: NA; j_gene: TRBJ1-5; d_gene: NA; v_gene: TRBV5-8; CDR3nt: TGTGCCAGCAGCTTGTTTATAGGCGACGGTAGCAATCAGCCCCAGCATTTT; CDR3aa: CASSLFIGDGSNQPQHF
abundance: NA; j_gene: TRBJ1-2; d_gene: NA; v_gene: TRBV30; CDR3nt: TGTGCCTGGAGTACCAAAGATGGCTACACCTTC; CDR3aa: CAWSTKDGYTF
abundance: NA; j_gene: TRBJ1-1; d_gene: NA; v_gene: TRBV10-3; CDR3nt: TGTGCCATCAAACGATCGTTGAACACTGAAGCTTTCTTT; CDR3aa: CAIKRSLNTEAFF
abundance: NA; j_gene: TRBJ1-3; d_gene: NA; v_gene: TRBV19; CDR3nt: TGTGCCAGTAGTCCTCAACAGGGCCTGAGGGGAAACACCATATATTTT; CDR3aa: CASSPQQGLRGNTIYF
abundance: NA; j_gene: TRBJ2-4; d_gene: TRBD2; v_gene: TRBV10-1; CDR3nt: TGCGCCAGCAGTGAGTCGATCTCTAGCGGAGGCCTTCAGTACTTC; CDR3aa: CASSESISSGGLQYF
abundance: NA; j_gene: TRBJ1-1; d_gene: TRBD1; v_gene: TRBV29-1; CDR3nt: TGCAGCGTTGAAGGACAGGGAAGTCTCACTGAAGCTTTCTTT; CDR3aa: CSVEGQGSLTEAFF
abundance: NA; j_gene: TRBJ2-2; d_gene: NA; v_gene: TRBV7-2; CDR3nt: TGTGCCAGCAGCTTACTTTTTGAGGGGACCGGGGAGCTGTTTTTT; CDR3aa: CASSLLFEGTGELFF
abundance: NA; j_gene: TRBJ2-2; d_gene: NA; v_gene: TRBV7-6; CDR3nt: TGTGCCAGCAGCTTAGCCGGGGAGCTGTTTTTT; CDR3aa: CASSLAGELFF
abundance: NA; j_gene: TRBJ1-1; d_gene: NA; v_gene: TRBV7-9; CDR3nt: TGTGCCAGCAGCTTAGCGCTGAACACTGAAGCTTTCTTT; CDR3aa: CASSLALNTEAFF
abundance: NA; j_gene: TRBJ2-2; d_gene: NA; v_gene: TRBV25-1; CDR3nt: TGTGCCAGCAGGGGTCCCTACAGGGACACCGGGGAGCTGTTTTTT; CDR3aa: CASRGPYRDTGELFF
abundance: NA; j_gene: TRBJ1-2; d_gene: TRBD1; v_gene: TRBV2; CDR3nt: TGTGCCAGCAGCGCTGACAGGGAAAACTATGGCTACACCTTC; CDR3aa: CASSADRENYGYTF
abundance: NA; j_gene: TRBJ2-3; d_gene: TRBD2; v_gene: TRBV4-2; CDR3nt: TGTGCCAGCAGCCAGGAGCTAGCGGGGGGCCTCACGCAGTATTTT; CDR3aa: CASSQELAGGLTQYF
abundance: few; j_gene: TRBJ1-1; d_gene: NA; v_gene: TRBV5-5; CDR3nt: TGTGCCAGCAGCTTCGCCCTGAACACTGAAGCTTTCTTT; CDR3aa: CASSFALNTEAFF
abundance: NA; j_gene: TRBJ2-6; d_gene: NA; v_gene: TRBV11-1; CDR3nt: TGTGCCAGCAGCTTAGCGGCCACATTCACCTCCTCTGGGGCCAACGTCCTGACTTTC; CDR3aa: CASSLAATFTSSGANVLTF
abundance: NA; j_gene: TRBJ1-3; d_gene: NA; v_gene: TRBV5-1; CDR3nt: TGCGCCAGCAGCTTGTCTGGGGTCGGCTCTGGAAACACCATATATTTT; CDR3aa: CASSLSGVGSGNTIYF
abundance: few; j_gene: TRBJ1-4; d_gene: NA; v_gene: TRBV6-1; CDR3nt: TGTGCCAGCAGTGAAAGTATGGGGGGTTTGGGTGAAAAACTGTTTTTT; CDR3aa: CASSESMGGLGEKLFF
abundance: NA; j_gene: TRBJ2-7; d_gene: NA; v_gene: TRBV13; CDR3nt: TGTGCCAGCAGCTCCCCGCGGGCGTACGAGCAGTACTTC; CDR3aa: CASSSPRAYEQYF
abundance: NA; j_gene: TRBJ2-2; d_gene: TRBD2; v_gene: TRBV7-7; CDR3nt: TGTGCCAGCAGCCACGAAAGCGGGGGCATCAACACCGGGGAGCTGTTTTTT; CDR3aa: CASSHESGGINTGELFF
abundance: NA; j_gene: TRBJ1-1; d_gene: NA; v_gene: TRBV7-2; CDR3nt: TGTGCCAGCAGCTTAATCCCTCTGGGGGCGGCGACTGAAGCTTTCTTT; CDR3aa: CASSLIPLGAATEAFF
abundance: NA; j_gene: TRBJ2-5; d_gene: NA; v_gene: TRBV7-9; CDR3nt: TGTGCCAGCGGAGAGACCCAGTACTTC; CDR3aa: CASGETQYF
abundance: NA; j_gene: TRBJ1-2; d_gene: NA; v_gene: TRBV6-5; CDR3nt: TGTGCCAGCAGTTACTCTGTACAGATTTATGGCTACACCTTC; CDR3aa: CASSYSVQIYGYTF
abundance: few; j_gene: TRBJ1-5; d_gene: NA; v_gene: TRBV7-9; CDR3nt: TGTGCCAGCAGCTTCAAGGGCGTTGATAGCAATCAGCCCCAGCATTTT; CDR3aa: CASSFKGVDSNQPQHF
abundance: NA; j_gene: TRBJ1-2; d_gene: NA; v_gene: TRBV29-1; CDR3nt: TGCAGCGTCGGAGACGGGTTCCTGGGGCACTATGGCTACACCTTC; CDR3aa: CSVGDGFLGHYGYTF
abundance: NA; j_gene: TRBJ1-6; d_gene: NA; v_gene: TRBV7-2; CDR3nt: TGTGCCAGCAGCTTAAGACAGACGAGCTCCTATAATTCACCCCTCCACTTT; CDR3aa: CASSLRQTSSYNSPLHF
abundance: NA; j_gene: TRBJ1-2; d_gene: TRBD1; v_gene: TRBV6-1; CDR3nt: TGTGCCAGCAGTGGGCGACAGGGGGTAAACTATGGCTACACCTTC; CDR3aa: CASSGRQGVNYGYTF
abundance: NA; j_gene: TRBJ2-3; d_gene: TRBD1; v_gene: TRBV4-1; CDR3nt: TGCGCCAGCAGCCCGCAGGGGGCGGGGAGAACAGATACGCAGTATTTT; CDR3aa: CASSPQGAGRTDTQYF
abundance: NA; j_gene: TRBJ1-1; d_gene: NA; v_gene: TRBV10-3; CDR3nt: TGTGCCATCAGTGAGTTTTCAAGGGCTGATGAAGCTTTCTTT; CDR3aa: CAISEFSRADEAFF
abundance: NA; j_gene: TRBJ2-1; d_gene: NA; v_gene: TRBV5-4; CDR3nt: TGTGCCAGCAGCTTGGGGGGGCGGGGGAGCTCCTACAATGAGCAGTTCTTC; CDR3aa: CASSLGGRGSSYNEQFF
abundance: NA; j_gene: TRBJ1-5; d_gene: NA; v_gene: TRBV6-1; CDR3nt: TGTGCCAGCAGTGAGACGCAGGGGAGCTTTGGCAATCAGCCCCAGCATTTT; CDR3aa: CASSETQGSFGNQPQHF
abundance: NA; j_gene: TRBJ2-2; d_gene: NA; v_gene: TRBV2; CDR3nt: TGTGCCAGCAGGCTCTCCCCGGCGACCGGGGAGCTGTTTTTT; CDR3aa: CASRLSPATGELFF
abundance: NA; j_gene: TRBJ2-5; d_gene: TRBD1; v_gene: TRBV7-9; CDR3nt: TGTGCCAGCAGCAAAGGGACAGCTCAAGAGACCCAGTACTTC; CDR3aa: CASSKGTAQETQYF
abundance: NA; j_gene: TRBJ1-5; d_gene: NA; v_gene: TRBV19; CDR3nt: TGTGCCAGTAGTATAGATCCCCTCGTGAGCAATCAGCCCCAGCATTTT; CDR3aa: CASSIDPLVSNQPQHF
abundance: NA; j_gene: TRBJ2-5; d_gene: TRBD2; v_gene: TRBV6-6; CDR3nt: TGTGCCAGCAGTTACGGCCAGGGAGGGGTCCAAGAGACCCAGTACTTC; CDR3aa: CASSYGQGGVQETQYF
abundance: NA; j_gene: TRBJ1-1; d_gene: TRBD1; v_gene: TRBV27; CDR3nt: TGTGCCAGCAGTTTATCTGGGAGGACAGGGGGCAATACTGAAGCTTTCTTT; CDR3aa: CASSLSGRTGGNTEAFF
abundance: NA; j_gene: TRBJ2-1; d_gene: TRBD1; v_gene: TRBV5-4; CDR3nt: TGTGCCAGCAGCATAGGGACAGGGGGCTACGATGAGCAGTTCTTC; CDR3aa: CASSIGTGGYDEQFF
abundance: once; j_gene: TRBJ2-3; d_gene: NA; v_gene: TRBV5-1; CDR3nt: TGCGCCAGCAGCTCAGAACAGGGATATGGAGATACGCAGTATTTT; CDR3aa: CASSSEQGYGDTQYF
abundance: NA; j_gene: TRBJ1-1; d_gene: NA; v_gene: TRBV4-2; CDR3nt: TGTGCCAGCAGCCAAGTAGGGAACACTGAAGCTTTCTTT; CDR3aa: CASSQVGNTEAFF
abundance: few; j_gene: TRBJ1-6; d_gene: TRBD1; v_gene: TRBV10-3; CDR3nt: TGTGCCATCAAATCGACAGGGGGCTCCCTCCACTTT; CDR3aa: CAIKSTGGSLHF
abundance: once; j_gene: TRBJ2-3; d_gene: TRBD2; v_gene: TRBV11-2; CDR3nt: TGTGCCAGCAGCTTAGTCAATGGACTAGCGGGGGGGGCAGATACGCAGTATTTT; CDR3aa: CASSLVNGLAGGADTQYF
abundance: NA; j_gene: TRBJ1-1; d_gene: NA; v_gene: TRBV25-1; CDR3nt: TGTGCCAGCAGTGCGGACACGAACACTGAAGCTTTCTTT; CDR3aa: CASSADTNTEAFF
abundance: NA; j_gene: TRBJ2-5; d_gene: NA; v_gene: TRBV2; CDR3nt: TGTGCCAGCAGGATCTTAGGGCAAGAGACCCAGTACTTC; CDR3aa: CASRILGQETQYF